This T cell receptor (beta chain) was sequenced in a study of regulatory T cells in long-lasting Graves disease. Whole-study context: Positivity for TSH receptor antibodies plus over 5 years of antithyroid drugs meant persistent Graves' disease. Findings of the study overall: TRBV28, TRBJ1-2 and TRBJ2-5 were segments that persistent disease favored.

From germline, CDR1 is LGHNA and CDR2 YNFKEQ. V was cut by 3 bases and J by 1 base, with 18 bases left in between. The CDR3 length is 17 residues. Time point indicated: persistent/refractory GD, antithyroid drugs over 5 years with positive TRAb. Construction of the TCR library relied on RNA isolated from PBMCs. The diagnosis of Graves' disease used American Thyroid Association guidelines. The patients were enrolled through endocrinology in Xi'an, China. Library construction for TCR beta used iRepertoire HTBI primers and Arm-PCR of CDR3 regions. TCRdb recomputed calls from the multiplex PCR reads with MiXCR, one row per CDR3 protein. The sample lists 350,000 to 500,000 distinct CDR3 sequences; 20% to 25% were seen once. Concerning this clonotype itself: The antigen is undetermined.

The sample consisted of peripheral blood mononuclear cells (PBMCs), taken when the disease was refractory, from a patient treated with antithyroid drugs. The chain has TRBV4-2 and TRBJ2-5; either TRBD1 or TRBD2 may supply D (6 bases each). This clonotype was sampled from a female donor with Graves disease. The CDR3 is CASSHLLRRDTQETQYF. As DNA, the CDR3 is TGTGCCAGCAGCCACCTTCTGCGGAGGGACACCCAAGAGACCCAGTACTTC.